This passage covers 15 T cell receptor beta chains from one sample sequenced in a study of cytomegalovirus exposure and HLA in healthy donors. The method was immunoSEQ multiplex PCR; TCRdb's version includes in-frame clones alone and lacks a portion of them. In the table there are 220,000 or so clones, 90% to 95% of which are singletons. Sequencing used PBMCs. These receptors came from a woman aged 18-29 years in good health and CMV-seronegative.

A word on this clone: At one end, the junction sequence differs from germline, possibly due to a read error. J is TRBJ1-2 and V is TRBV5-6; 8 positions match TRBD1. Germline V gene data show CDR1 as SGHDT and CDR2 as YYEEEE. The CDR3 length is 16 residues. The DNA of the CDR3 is TGTGCCAGCAGTTTGGGGGGGCCGGGACAGGACTATGGCTACACCTTC. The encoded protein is CASSLGGPGQDYGYTF.

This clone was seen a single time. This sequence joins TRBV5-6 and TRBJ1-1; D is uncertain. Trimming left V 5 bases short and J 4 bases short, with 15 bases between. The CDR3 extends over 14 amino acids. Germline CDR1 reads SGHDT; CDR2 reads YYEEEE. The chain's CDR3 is CASRFRGGITEAFF. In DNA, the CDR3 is TGTGCCAGCAGGTTTCGGGGAGGGATCACTGAAGCTTTCTTT.

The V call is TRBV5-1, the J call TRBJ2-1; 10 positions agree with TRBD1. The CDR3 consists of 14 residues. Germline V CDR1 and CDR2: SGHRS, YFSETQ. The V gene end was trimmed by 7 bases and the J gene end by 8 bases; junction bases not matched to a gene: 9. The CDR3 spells CASRGGQGIDEQFF. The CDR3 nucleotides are TGCGCCAGCCGAGGGGGACAGGGGATCGATGAGCAGTTCTTC.

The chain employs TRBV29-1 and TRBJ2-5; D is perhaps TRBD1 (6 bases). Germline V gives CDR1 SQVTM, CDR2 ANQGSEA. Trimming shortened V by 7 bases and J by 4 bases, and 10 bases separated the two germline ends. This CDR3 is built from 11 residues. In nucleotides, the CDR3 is TGCAGCGGGACAGTTGCAGAGACCCAGTACTTC. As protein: CSGTVAETQYF.

CDR3 in DNA: TGTGCCAGCAGTTTGATGGGGACAGATCACACTGAAGCTTTCTTT. Translated: CASSLMGTDHTEAFF. The chain links TRBV27 to TRBJ1-1; TRBD1 aligns across 7 bases. The CDR3 length is 15 residues. The junction had 7 bases not matched to a gene; V was cut back by 3 bases and J by 3 bases. Germline V gene sequence: CDR1 MNHEY, CDR2 SMNVEV (reference sequence).

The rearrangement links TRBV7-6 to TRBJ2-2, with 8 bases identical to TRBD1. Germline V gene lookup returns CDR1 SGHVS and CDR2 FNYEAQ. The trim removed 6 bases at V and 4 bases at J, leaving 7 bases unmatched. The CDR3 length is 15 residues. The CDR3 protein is CASRQTGASTGELFF. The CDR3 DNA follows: TGTGCCAGCAGACAGACAGGGGCGAGCACCGGGGAGCTGTTTTTT.

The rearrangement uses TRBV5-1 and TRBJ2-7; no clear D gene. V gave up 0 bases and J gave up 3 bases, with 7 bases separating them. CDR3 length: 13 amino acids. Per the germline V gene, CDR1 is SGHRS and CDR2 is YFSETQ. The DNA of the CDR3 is TGCGCCAGCAGCTTGGCTAAGAACTACGAGCAGTACTTC. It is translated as CASSLAKNYEQYF. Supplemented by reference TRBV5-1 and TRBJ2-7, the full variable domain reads KAGVTQTPRYLIKTRGQQVTLSCSPISGHRSVSWYQQTPGQGLQFLFEYFSETQRNKGNFPGRFSGRQFSNSRSEMNVSTLELGDSALYLCASSLAKNYEQYFGPGTRLTVT.

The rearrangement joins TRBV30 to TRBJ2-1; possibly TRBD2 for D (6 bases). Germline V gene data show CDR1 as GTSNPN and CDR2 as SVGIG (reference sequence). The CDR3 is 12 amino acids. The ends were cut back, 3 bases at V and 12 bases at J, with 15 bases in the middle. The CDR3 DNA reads TGTGCCTGGAGGGGGGACTTTCCGTGGCAGTTCTTC. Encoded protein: CAWRGDFPWQFF.

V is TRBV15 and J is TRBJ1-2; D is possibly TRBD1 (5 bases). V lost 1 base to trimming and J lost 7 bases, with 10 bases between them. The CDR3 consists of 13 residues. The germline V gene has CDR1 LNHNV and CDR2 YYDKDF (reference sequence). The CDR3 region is CATSRGQGGGYTF. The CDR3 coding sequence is TGTGCCACCAGCAGAGGGCAGGGTGGTGGCTACACCTTC.

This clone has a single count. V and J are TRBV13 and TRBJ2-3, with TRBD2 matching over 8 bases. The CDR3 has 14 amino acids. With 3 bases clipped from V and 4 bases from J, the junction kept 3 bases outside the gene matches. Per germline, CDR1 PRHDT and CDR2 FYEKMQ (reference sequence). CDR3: CASSFGTSSDTQYF. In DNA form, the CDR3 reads TGTGCCAGCAGCTTCGGGACTAGTTCAGATACGCAGTATTTT.

The CDR3 loop reads CASSESGSNQPQHF. The CDR3 DNA sequence: TGTGCCAGCAGTGAATCAGGGAGCAATCAGCCCCAGCATTTT. The chain links TRBV25-1 to TRBJ1-5; possibly TRBD1 for D (5 bases). The CDR3 extends over 14 amino acids. Germline V gives CDR1 MGHDK, CDR2 SYGVNS. Trimming took 1 base from V and 1 from J, leaving 5 bases between them.

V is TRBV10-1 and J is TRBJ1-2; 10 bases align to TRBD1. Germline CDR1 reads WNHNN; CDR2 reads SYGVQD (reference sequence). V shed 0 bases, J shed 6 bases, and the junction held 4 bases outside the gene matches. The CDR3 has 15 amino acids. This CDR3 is CASSESRTGGNGYTF. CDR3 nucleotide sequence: TGCGCCAGCAGTGAGTCCCGGACAGGGGGGAATGGCTACACCTTC.

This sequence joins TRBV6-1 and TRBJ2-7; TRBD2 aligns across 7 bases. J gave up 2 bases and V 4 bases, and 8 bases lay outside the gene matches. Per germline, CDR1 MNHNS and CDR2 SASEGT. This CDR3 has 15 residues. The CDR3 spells CASSGGGRFAYEQYF. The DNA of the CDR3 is TGTGCCAGCAGTGGGGGGGGGAGATTTGCCTACGAGCAGTACTTC.

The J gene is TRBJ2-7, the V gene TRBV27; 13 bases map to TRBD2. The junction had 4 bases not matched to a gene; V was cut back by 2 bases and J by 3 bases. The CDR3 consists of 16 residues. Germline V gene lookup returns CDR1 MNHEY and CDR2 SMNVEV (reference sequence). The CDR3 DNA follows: TGTGCCAGCAGTTTAGGGACTAGCGGGACCCTCTACGAGCAGTACTTC. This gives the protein CASSLGTSGTLYEQYF.

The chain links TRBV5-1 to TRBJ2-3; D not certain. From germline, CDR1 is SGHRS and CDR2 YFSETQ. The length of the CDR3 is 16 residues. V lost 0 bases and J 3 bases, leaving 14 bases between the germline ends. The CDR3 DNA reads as TGCGCCAGCAGCTTGGAATCGGTGGTATGGACAGATACGCAGTATTTT. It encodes CASSLESVVWTDTQYF.